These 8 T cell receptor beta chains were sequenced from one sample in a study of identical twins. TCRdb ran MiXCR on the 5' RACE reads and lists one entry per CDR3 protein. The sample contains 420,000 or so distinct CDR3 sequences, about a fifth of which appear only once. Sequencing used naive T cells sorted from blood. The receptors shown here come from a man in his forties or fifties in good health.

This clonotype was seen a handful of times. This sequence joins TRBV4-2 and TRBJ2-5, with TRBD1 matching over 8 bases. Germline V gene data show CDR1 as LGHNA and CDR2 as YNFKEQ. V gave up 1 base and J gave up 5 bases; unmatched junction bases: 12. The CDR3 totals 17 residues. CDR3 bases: TGTGCCAGCAGCCAAGCCGATTATACAGGGGGAGTGGAGACCCAGTACTTC. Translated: CASSQADYTGGVETQYF.

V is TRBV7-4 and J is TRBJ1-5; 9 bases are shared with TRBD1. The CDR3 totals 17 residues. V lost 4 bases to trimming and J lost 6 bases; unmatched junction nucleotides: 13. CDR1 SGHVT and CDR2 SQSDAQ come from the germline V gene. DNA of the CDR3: TGTGCCAGCAGCTCCGAACAGGGGGCCCCGATACCTCAGCCCCAGCATTTT. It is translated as CASSSEQGAPIPQPQHF.

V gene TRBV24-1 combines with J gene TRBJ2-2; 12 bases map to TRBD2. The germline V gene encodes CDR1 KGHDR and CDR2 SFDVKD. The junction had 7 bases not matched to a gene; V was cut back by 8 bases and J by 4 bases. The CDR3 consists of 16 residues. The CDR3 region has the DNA TGTGCCACCATTAAGACTAGCGGGAGCCTCACCGGGGAGCTGTTTTTT. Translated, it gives CATIKTSGSLTGELFF.

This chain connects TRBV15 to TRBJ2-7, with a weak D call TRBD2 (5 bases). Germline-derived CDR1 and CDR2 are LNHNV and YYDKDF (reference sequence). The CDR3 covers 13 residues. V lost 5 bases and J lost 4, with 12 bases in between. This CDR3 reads CATSLRTGYEQYF. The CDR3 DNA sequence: TGTGCCACCAGCTTAAGGACTGGATACGAGCAGTACTTC.

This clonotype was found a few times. The DNA for the CDR3 is TGTGCCAGCAGTCCATCCGGGATGAACACTGAAGCTTTCTTT. Amino acid sequence: CASSPSGMNTEAFF. The V call is TRBV12-3 or TRBV12-4, the J call TRBJ1-1; D is unresolved. This CDR3 spans 14 amino acids. Between the trimmed V and J ends, which lost 5 bases and 0 bases, there was a span of 10 bases.

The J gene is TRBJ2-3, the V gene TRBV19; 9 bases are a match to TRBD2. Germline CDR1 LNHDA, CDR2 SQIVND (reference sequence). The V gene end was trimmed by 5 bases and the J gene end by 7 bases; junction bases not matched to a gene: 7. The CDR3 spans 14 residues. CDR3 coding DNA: TGTGCCAGTAGTCCCGGGACTAGCACGAATACGCAGTATTTT. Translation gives CASSPGTSTNTQYF.

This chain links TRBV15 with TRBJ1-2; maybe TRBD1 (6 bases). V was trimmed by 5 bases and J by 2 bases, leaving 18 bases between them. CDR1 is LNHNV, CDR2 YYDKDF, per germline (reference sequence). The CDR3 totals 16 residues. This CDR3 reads CATSGLQGKGNYGYTF. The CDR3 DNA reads TGTGCCACCAGCGGATTACAGGGAAAGGGGAACTATGGCTACACCTTC.

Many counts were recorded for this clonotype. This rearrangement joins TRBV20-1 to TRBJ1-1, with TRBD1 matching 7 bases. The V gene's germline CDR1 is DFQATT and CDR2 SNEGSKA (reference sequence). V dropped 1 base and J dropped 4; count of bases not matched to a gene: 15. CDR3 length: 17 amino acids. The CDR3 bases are TGCAGTGCTAGAGCCGACTTGACAGGGTGGTTTGGCACTGAAGCTTTCTTT. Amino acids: CSARADLTGWFGTEAFF.